The TCR beta chain described here comes from a study of shared clonotypes between healthy human individuals. The V end lost 6 bases, the J end lost 1 base, and 13 bases lay between the germline ends. The CDR3 has 15 amino acids. The germline V gene has CDR1 MNHNY and CDR2 SVGAGI (reference sequence). Study results and limitations: Estimated richness values were generally larger in naive subsets than in memory subsets. Naive CD4 clonotypes were shared across a handful of donors at approximately 5.3%.

With regard to this clone: The antigen remains undetermined.

The table came from immunoSEQ multiplex PCR; TCRdb's copy has only in-frame clones and leaves some out. The sample has about 730,000 clones, approximately 77% seen once; the top ten hold approximately 1.7%. The gene calls are TRBV6-6 and TRBJ2-1; D gene ambiguous. The TCR was taken from a woman aged 25 to 45 in good health. The sample consisted of memory CD4+ T cells sorted from blood. Noted subset: CD45RA-negative fraction. This CDR3 reads CASRAASVSYNEQFF. The CDR3 DNA reads as TGTGCCAGCAGGGCCGCGTCGGTATCCTACAATGAGCAGTTCTTC.